This TCR beta chain was recorded in a study of shared clonotypes between healthy human individuals (dated by TCRdb to the early 2020s). At the level of the whole study: The cohort comprised a couple of women and a few men aged 18 to 49 years. For each donor, three plates each were used for CD4 naive and CD4 memory, two plates were used for CD8 naive, and one plate was used for CD8 memory. To estimate repertoire size and how much clonotype sharing occurs between individuals, the study deeply sequenced the blood TCR repertoires of roughly 5 healthy adults. To increase sequencing depth and limit assay-specific biases, different laboratories used diverse techniques to prepare libraries and sequence TCR repertoires. Per donor, leukapheresis produced somewhere between about 0.8 and 9.5 billion PBMCs.

What the work shows at the level of the full study, not this receptor alone: Incomplete sequencing was indicated by rarefaction of sorted-subset datasets, despite the large sequencing depth. Estimated clonotype richness was generally larger for naive than for memory subsets. The small number of donors limited the genetic and exposure-history diversity represented. Across a handful of donors, roughly 5.4% of naive CD4, more than 3% of naive CD8, about 2.3% of memory CD4, and roughly 0.41% of memory CD8 clonotypes were shared. Sampling was limited to blood, and TCR repertoires in tissue likely differ from TCR repertoires in blood. Pairwise subsampling indicated that sequencing depth was expected to affect the degree of clonotype sharing among donors. Compared with non-shared clonotypes, the clonotypes found in all four sorted-subset donors had higher generation probabilities.

A word on this clone: The clone's antigen remains unknown. Base qualities are not provided; no much larger clone lies one nucleotide away.

Using the deep immunoSEQ assay, TCR CDR3 regions were amplified from genomic DNA by multiplex PCR. Extracted genomic DNA from each cell subset was spread evenly across all wells of several immunoSEQ 96-well plates, with each plate serving as a replicate. For sorted subsets, each replicate PCR was loaded with approximately 190 ng genomic DNA, equivalent to 25,000 to 35,000 T cell genomes. Purified libraries were measured with a Qubit 3.0 fluorometer, size-checked on a Bioanalyzer 2100, and measured again with the KAPA Library Quantification kit. A separate single-read 150-cycle Illumina NextSeq 550 flow cell was used to sequence each immunoSEQ 96-well plate. Regarding the original processing steps: Because only junctional sequences without quality scores were contained in the immunoSEQ output, filtering matching that applied to full-length reads could not be performed. To assign V/J genes and CDR3, sequences were annotated against IMGT germline references using PyIR, a Python wrapper for IgBLAST v1.9. Reads with weak V/J assignments (E-value above 1e-6), missing CDR3, stop codons, out-of-frame junctions, or ambiguous translated residues were removed. V3J clonotypes were defined as sequences sharing an identical inferred V gene, J gene, and CDR3 amino acid sequence. Percentage overlap between repertoires was calculated by dividing the number of shared unique clonotypes by the size of the smaller repertoire. Richness of each repertoire was evaluated using RTK rarefaction, the Chao1 estimator, and Recon v2.1 estimates of unobserved clonotypes. For all TCRbeta clonotypes obtained by the gDNA method from four donors, generation probabilities were computed with OLGA. TCRdb obtained this table from immuneACCESS and retained in-frame rearrangements with V and J assigned. These tables miss some clones; where compared with another copy, unresolved V genes account for less than half of the shortfall, and the remainder is unexplained. V, J and clone size reflect that table, while D and trimming were determined from the DNA. A total of millions of clones appear in this sample, about 92% of them only once. Together, the top ten hold under 2% of the sample.

V is shortened by 5 bases, J by 1 base, and the region joining them spans 11 bases. Reading from cysteine to phenylalanine, the CDR3 counts 14 amino acids. Left in the record is the CDR3 DNA by itself, 42 bases read in frame from the first base. In the germline V gene (reference sequence), CDR1 corresponds to MNHEY and CDR2 to SMNVEV. CD8 naive samples consisted of CD45RO-negative cells that were positively selected for CCR7, yielding a CD45RA+CCR7+ population without TemRA cells. Donors were healthy HIV-negative adults with no recently reported acute infections or vaccinations. Only Caucasian adults living in Nashville, Tennessee, USA were represented among the donors. Blood was collected by leukapheresis, and PBMCs were isolated by Ficoll-Histopaque density gradient centrifugation and then cryopreserved in liquid nitrogen vapor phase. Analytical flow cytometry was used to check the purity and quantity of every magnetically sorted T cell population. From each sorted fraction, genomic DNA was isolated and quantified by UV absorbance on a Nanodrop 2000c.

The chain is made from TRBV27 and TRBJ1-1; possibly the D gene is TRBD1, per 5 matching bases. The sample taken for sequencing was naive CD8+ T cells from PBMCs. The cell subset or site tag for this specimen amounts to: CD45RA+CCR7+. The TCR originated in a man between 18 and 35 years old in good health. Some clones in this sample may be carry-over from other donors' samples. The DNA sequence follows: TGTGCCAGCAGTCGATTCGACAGGAACACTGAAGCTTTCTTT. The translation is CASSRFDRNTEAFF.